The TCR beta chain described here comes from a study of T cell repertoires in cytomegalovirus infection. Germline assignment: CDR1 MNHEY and CDR2 SVGEGT. V was shortened by 2 bases and J by 5 bases, with 13 bases between the two germline ends. This CDR3 comprises 14 residues. Each CDR3 protein gets one entry after TCRdb re-called the reads with MiXCR. Of some 350,000 distinct CDR3 sequences in the sample, almost 30% were seen once. This clonotype has a count of ten or more. Its antigen is as yet unknown. The V and J genes are TRBV6-2 or TRBV6-3 and TRBJ2-7; D gene unclear. The material was cultured PBMCs, obtained from culture after CMV antigen stimulation. This TCR was recovered from a human donor in good health (CMV status not recorded). Some clones in this sample may be carry-over from other donors' samples. CDR3: CASSYLTSPHEQYF. The CDR3 region has the DNA TGTGCCAGCAGTTACCTAACCTCACCCCACGAGCAGTACTTC.